Listed here are 21 T cell receptor beta chains from one sample, sequenced in a study of shared T cell receptors in the human thymus. Libraries were prepared by immunoSEQ multiplex PCR; TCRdb keeps only in-frame clonotypes and omits some of them. The sample has hundreds of thousands of clones; around nine tenths are singletons. The data also belong to a second study, concerning human thymus T cells.

The sample taken for sequencing was thymocytes. The receptors stem from a boy in the first two years of life with a congenital heart defect.

This chain uses TRBV28 with TRBJ2-5; TRBD1 agrees at 9 bases. Germline CDR1 and CDR2: MDHEN and SYDVKM. The CDR3 covers 16 residues. Trimming removed 2 bases from V and 4 bases from J; junction bases left unmatched: 8. Written as DNA, the CDR3 is TGTGCCAGCAGTTTAAAGGGACAGGGCCACGGAGAGACCCAGTACTTC. It specifies CASSLKGQGHGETQYF.

V usage is TRBV9 and J usage is TRBJ2-1; D is possibly TRBD1 (6 bases). The CDR3 sequence is 13 residues long. Germline CDR1 and CDR2: SGDLS and YYNGEE. Trimming took 2 bases from V and 12 from J, leaving 15 bases between them. CDR3 amino acids: CASSVGVGARQFF. The CDR3 DNA reads TGTGCCAGCAGCGTCGGGGTGGGGGCAAGGCAGTTCTTC.

In this sample, this clone turned up once. The genes are TRBV4-3 and TRBJ2-1; D perhaps matches TRBD2 (6 bases). There are 15 residues in the CDR3. Trimming took off 4 bases at V and 8 bases at J, with 18 bases between the two ends. Germline CDR1 is LGHNA and CDR2 is YSLEER. CDR3 in amino acids: CASSPLRAPGDEQFF. The CDR3 nucleotides are TGCGCCAGCAGCCCCCTCAGGGCCCCGGGGGATGAGCAGTTCTTC.

The rearrangement uses TRBV5-4 and TRBJ2-1; 7 bases agree with TRBD2. This CDR3 is built from 18 residues. Germline-derived CDR1 and CDR2 are SGHNT and YYREEE (reference sequence). The ends lost 4 bases at V and 8 bases at J; junction bases unmatched: 21. CDR3 bases: TGTGCCAGCAGCCCCGGGCCCTCCGCCGGGAGGCCCAGGTATGAGCAGTTCTTC. Protein: CASSPGPSAGRPRYEQFF.

This chain joins TRBV13 and TRBJ2-1; TRBD2 matches 13 bases. Germline V gives CDR1 PRHDT, CDR2 FYEKMQ (reference sequence). V lost 5 bases, J lost 6 bases, and 19 bases stayed unmatched. This CDR3 spans 20 amino acids. The CDR3 DNA follows: TGTGCCAGCAGCCACGAGGGAACTAGCGGGAGGGCCCTCGGTGGCAATGAGCAGTTCTTC. Translation: CASSHEGTSGRALGGNEQFF.

This clone appeared a single time. The genes are TRBV27 and TRBJ1-4; 7 bases map to TRBD1. The CDR3 totals 14 residues. J lost 4 bases, V lost 6 bases, and 5 bases had no gene match. The germline V gene has CDR1 MNHEY and CDR2 SMNVEV (reference sequence). In nucleotides, the CDR3 is TGTGCCAGCAGCCTCAGGGGGTATAATGAAAAACTGTTTTTT. Protein: CASSLRGYNEKLFF.

V gene TRBV19 combines with J gene TRBJ2-5; the D gene is possibly TRBD1 (7 bases). Germline V gene data show CDR1 as LNHDA and CDR2 as SQIVND (reference sequence). The CDR3 runs to 19 residues. The ends were cut back, 5 bases at V and 0 bases at J, with 25 bases in the middle. CDR3 sequence (DNA): TGTGCCAGTAGTTCCGGGACAGTCCGCGGGGTTTGGTACCAAGAGACCCAGTACTTC. Its translation: CASSSGTVRGVWYQETQYF.

This clone was detected a few times. The V and J genes are TRBV19 and TRBJ2-3; 7 positions match TRBD1. The J segment lost 1 base and the V segment lost 4 bases, leaving 8 bases of the junction unmatched. Germline CDR1 LNHDA, CDR2 SQIVND (reference sequence). CDR3 length: 16 amino acids. CDR3: CASSTNRGRGTDTQYF. CDR3 sequence (DNA): TGTGCCAGTAGTACAAACAGGGGAAGGGGCACAGATACGCAGTATTTT. Full variable domain (outside the CDR3, taken from reference TRBV19 and TRBJ2-3): DGGITQSPKYLFRKEGQNVTLSCEQNLNHDAMYWYRQDPGQGLRLIYYSQIVNDFQKGDIAEGYSVSREKKESFPLTVTSAQKNPTAFYLCASSTNRGRGTDTQYFGPGTRLTVL.

On this clone: At the DNA level, this CDR3 is encoded by other sequences in the same sample as well. The chain combines TRBV4-2 with TRBJ1-5, with D tentatively TRBD1 (5 bases). The germline CDR1 and CDR2 sequences are LGHNA and YNFKEQ. The CDR3 is made up of 14 amino acids. Trimming stripped 2 bases from V and 4 bases from J, with 9 bases between. The CDR3 bases are TGTGCCAGCAGCCAACAGGGCCTTAATCAGCCCCAGCATTTT. Protein sequence: CASSQQGLNQPQHF.

The table lists this clone with a few counts. The rearrangement uses TRBV19 and TRBJ2-7; D perhaps matches TRBD1 (5 bases). This CDR3 region has 16 residues. Germline lookup yields CDR1 LNHDA and CDR2 SQIVND (reference sequence). V was shortened by 3 bases and J by 0 bases, with 15 bases between the two germline ends. In nucleotides, the CDR3 is TGTGCCAGTAGTATTTGGGGCGGAAGGAGCTCCTACGAGCAGTACTTC. It encodes CASSIWGGRSSYEQYF.

The V call is TRBV12-5, the J call TRBJ2-1, with TRBD2 as a possible D gene (5 bases). The germline V gene encodes CDR1 LGHNT and CDR2 FRNRAP. Trimming stripped 3 bases from V and 4 bases from J, with 31 bases between. The CDR3 spans 21 residues. The CDR3 region is CASGLNSDYTLPARRYNEQFF. CDR3 nucleotide sequence: TGTGCTAGTGGTTTAAACTCCGACTACACACTGCCAGCGCGCAGATACAATGAGCAGTTCTTC.

This clone was counted a single time. The rearrangement links TRBV7-8 to TRBJ1-2; no definite D call. CDR1 is SGHVS, CDR2 FQNEAQ, per germline. This CDR3 has 14 residues. The V gene lost 5 bases and the J gene lost 5 bases, with 15 bases spanning the gap. As DNA, the CDR3 is TGTGCCAGCAGCCTAAGCGAACATTTTTATGGCTACACCTTC. Translated, it gives CASSLSEHFYGYTF.

The V call is TRBV6-1, the J call TRBJ2-3, with 9 bases lining up with TRBD1. The V gene's germline CDR1 is MNHNS and CDR2 SASEGT. The CDR3 loop spans 19 amino acids. V dropped 4 bases and J dropped 2; count of bases not matched to a gene: 16. The CDR3 DNA reads as TGTGCCAGCAGTGGTAGCTTCGGGACAGGGCTACTCATCACAGATACGCAGTATTTT. Translating gives CASSGSFGTGLLITDTQYF.

This sequence joins TRBV5-8 and TRBJ1-5; D is possibly TRBD1 (6 bases). The V gene's germline CDR1 is SGHTS and CDR2 YDEGEE. Trimming shortened V by 0 bases and J by 5 bases, and 9 bases separated the two germline ends. CDR3 length: 14 residues. CDR3 nucleotide sequence: TGTGCCAGCAGCTTGGGGGACAAAGATCAGCCCCAGCATTTT. Protein product: CASSLGDKDQPQHF.

In this sample, this clone turned up once. V gene TRBV27 combines with J gene TRBJ1-2, with D maybe TRBD1 (5 bases). The CDR3 has 15 residues. Germline CDR1 MNHEY, CDR2 SMNVEV (reference sequence). V lost 0 bases and J lost 4, with 12 bases in between. CDR3 protein: CASSLSYRKFYGYTF. The CDR3 DNA is TGTGCCAGCAGTTTATCCTACAGGAAATTCTATGGCTACACCTTC.

The V and J genes are TRBV27 and TRBJ1-2; 8 nucleotides match TRBD1. The V and J ends lost 7 bases and 4 bases, in that order; junction bases with no gene match: 5. Germline CDR1 reads MNHEY; CDR2 reads SMNVEV (reference sequence). The CDR3 covers 13 residues. The CDR3 spells CASILTGGYGYTF. CDR3 nucleotide sequence: TGTGCCAGCATCCTAACAGGGGGCTATGGCTACACCTTC.

The J gene is TRBJ2-5, the V gene TRBV4-3; 11 nucleotides line up with TRBD2. Looked up from germline, CDR1 is LGHNA and CDR2 is YSLEER. Trimming removed 1 base from V and 1 base from J; junction bases left unmatched: 2. This CDR3 contains 16 residues. The CDR3, as DNA: TGCGCCAGCAGCCAAGGTGGGACTAGCGGCCAAGAGACCCAGTACTTC. Its translation: CASSQGGTSGQETQYF.

CDR3 region: CASSITSGSSYEQYF. The CDR3 bases are TGTGCCAGCAGCATTACTAGCGGGAGCTCCTACGAGCAGTACTTC. This chain connects TRBV5-6 to TRBJ2-7; 11 nucleotides agree with TRBD2. This CDR3 region has 15 residues. Germline V lookup: CDR1 SGHDT, CDR2 YYEEEE. With 4 bases clipped from V and 0 bases from J, the junction kept 3 bases outside the gene matches.

This chain links TRBV29-1 with TRBJ1-2; possible D gene TRBD1, 5 bases. Looked up from germline, CDR1 is SQVTM and CDR2 is ANQGSEA. This CDR3 is built from 13 residues. Trimming took off 3 bases at V and 3 bases at J, with 11 bases between the two ends. The CDR3 region has the DNA TGCAGCGTTGACGAGGACAACGACTATGGCTACACCTTC. This sequence encodes CSVDEDNDYGYTF.

The V call is TRBV4-2, the J call TRBJ2-7; a possible D gene is TRBD2 (6 bases). V was pared by 0 bases and J by 2 bases, with 11 bases between. The germline V gene encodes CDR1 LGHNA and CDR2 YNFKEQ. The CDR3 is 15 residues long. CDR3 loop: CASSQDRLEPYEQYF. The CDR3 DNA reads TGTGCCAGCAGCCAAGATAGACTAGAACCCTACGAGCAGTACTTC.

This sequence joins TRBV29-1 and TRBJ2-1, with D tentatively TRBD2 (5 bases). The germline gives CDR1 SQVTM, CDR2 ANQGSEA. The V gene lost 5 bases and the J gene lost 2 bases, with 16 bases spanning the gap. This CDR3 has 15 amino acids. This CDR3 is CSVPYGKETYNEQFF. The CDR3 nucleotides read TGCAGCGTTCCTTACGGGAAGGAGACCTACAATGAGCAGTTCTTC.